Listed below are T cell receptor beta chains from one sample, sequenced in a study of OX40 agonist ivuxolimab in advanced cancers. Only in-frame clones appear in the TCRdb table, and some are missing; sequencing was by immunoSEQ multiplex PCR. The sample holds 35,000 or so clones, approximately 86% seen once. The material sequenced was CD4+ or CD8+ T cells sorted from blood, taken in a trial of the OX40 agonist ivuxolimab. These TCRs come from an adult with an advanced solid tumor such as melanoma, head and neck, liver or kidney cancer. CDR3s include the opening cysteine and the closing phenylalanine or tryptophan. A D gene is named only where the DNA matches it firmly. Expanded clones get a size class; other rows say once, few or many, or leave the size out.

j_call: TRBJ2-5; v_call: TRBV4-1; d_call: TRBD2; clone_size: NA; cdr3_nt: TGCGCCAGCAGCCAGGCACGGACTAGCGGGGGGAAATTGGAGACCCAGTACTTC; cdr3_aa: CASSQARTSGGKLETQYF
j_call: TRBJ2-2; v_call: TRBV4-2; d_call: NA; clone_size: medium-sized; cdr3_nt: TGTGCCAGCAGCCAAGTCGACCGAGACGCCGGGGAGCTGTTTTTT; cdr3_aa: CASSQVDRDAGELFF
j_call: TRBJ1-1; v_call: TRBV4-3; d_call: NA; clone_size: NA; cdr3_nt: TGCGCCAGCAGCCAAGATCTGTCCTACAGGGTGAGCACTGAAGCTTTCTTT; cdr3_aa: CASSQDLSYRVSTEAFF
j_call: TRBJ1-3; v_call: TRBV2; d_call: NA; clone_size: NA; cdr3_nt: TGTGCCAGCAGAGACACGTACTATTCTGGAAACACCATATATTTT; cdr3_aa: CASRDTYYSGNTIYF
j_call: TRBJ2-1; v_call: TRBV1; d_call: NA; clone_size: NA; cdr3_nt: TGCACCAGCAGCCAGCTAAAAGCTAGCGGGTCCTACAATGAGCAGTTCTTC; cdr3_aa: CTSSQLKASGSYNEQFF
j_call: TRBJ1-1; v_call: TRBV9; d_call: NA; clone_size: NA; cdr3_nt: TGTGCCAGCAGCGCTCCGCGGGGGGCTAGCACTGAAGCTTTCTTT; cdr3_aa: CASSAPRGASTEAFF
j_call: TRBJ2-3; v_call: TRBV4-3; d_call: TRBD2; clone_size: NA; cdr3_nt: TGCGCCAGCAGCCAAGTAGGGAGCGGGGGCCTTTCTACGCAGTATTTT; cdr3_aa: CASSQVGSGGLSTQYF
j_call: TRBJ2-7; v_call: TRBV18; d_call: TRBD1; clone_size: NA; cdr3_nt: TGTGCCAGCTCGCCGGGACAGCTAAACGAGCAGTACTTC; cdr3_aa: CASSPGQLNEQYF
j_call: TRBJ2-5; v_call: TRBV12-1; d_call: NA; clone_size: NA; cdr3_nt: TGTGCCAGCAGCTTTGAGGCGGGGACCCAGTACTTC; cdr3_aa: CASSFEAGTQYF
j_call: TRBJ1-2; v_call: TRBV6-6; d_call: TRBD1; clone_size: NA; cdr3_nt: TGTGCCAGCAGTTACCGACAGGGCGGTACCGGCTACACCTTC; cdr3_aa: CASSYRQGGTGYTF
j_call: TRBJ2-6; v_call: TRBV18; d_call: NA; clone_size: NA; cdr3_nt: TGTGCCAGCTCCCAACAGGCCTCTGGGGCCAACGTCCTGACTTTC; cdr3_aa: CASSQQASGANVLTF
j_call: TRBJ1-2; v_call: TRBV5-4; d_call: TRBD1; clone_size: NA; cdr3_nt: TGTGCCAGCAGCTTGGGGGACAGCAATTATAACTATGGCTACACCTTC; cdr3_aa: CASSLGDSNYNYGYTF
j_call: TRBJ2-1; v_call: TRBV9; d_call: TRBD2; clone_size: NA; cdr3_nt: TGTGCCAGCAGCCCCGGACTAGCGGGTCCAGGGGAGCAGTTCTTC; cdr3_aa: CASSPGLAGPGEQFF
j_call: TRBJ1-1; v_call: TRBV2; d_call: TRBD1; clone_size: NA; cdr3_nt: TGTGCCAGCGGGACAGGGTTCACTGAAGCTTTCTTT; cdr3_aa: CASGTGFTEAFF
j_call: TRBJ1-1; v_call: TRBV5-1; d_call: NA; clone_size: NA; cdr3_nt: TGCGCCAGCAGCTTGGCGGGGACGGACACTGAAGCTTTCTTT; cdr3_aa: CASSLAGTDTEAFF
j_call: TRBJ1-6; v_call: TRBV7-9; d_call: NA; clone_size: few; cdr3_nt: TGTGCCAGCAGCTCGCCACAACTACCCCTCCACTTT; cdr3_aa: CASSSPQLPLHF
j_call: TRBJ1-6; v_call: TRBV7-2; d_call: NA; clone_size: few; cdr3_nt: TGTGCCAGCAGCTTAGTCCCCAATTATAATTCACCCCTCCACTTT; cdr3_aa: CASSLVPNYNSPLHF
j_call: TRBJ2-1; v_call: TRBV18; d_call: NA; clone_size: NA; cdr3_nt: TGTGCCAGCTCACCACGAACAGCCCGGGGGAGCAATGAGCAGTTCTTC; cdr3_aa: CASSPRTARGSNEQFF
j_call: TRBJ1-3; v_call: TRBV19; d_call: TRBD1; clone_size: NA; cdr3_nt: TGTGCCAGTAGTCAACAGGGGGCCCTTGGAAACACCATATATTTT; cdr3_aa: CASSQQGALGNTIYF
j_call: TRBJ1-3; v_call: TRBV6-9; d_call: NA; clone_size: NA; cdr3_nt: TGTGCCAGCAGGCACCTTTCTGGTGGAAACACCATATATTTT; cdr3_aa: CASRHLSGGNTIYF
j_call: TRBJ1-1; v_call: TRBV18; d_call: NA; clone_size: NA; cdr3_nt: TGTGCCAGCTCACCTTGGGCAACCACCGAAGCTTTCTTT; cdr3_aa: CASSPWATTEAFF
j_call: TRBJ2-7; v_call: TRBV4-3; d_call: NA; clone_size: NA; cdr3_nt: TGCGCCAGCAGCCAAGATGGTGGTGGCGAGCAGTACTTC; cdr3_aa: CASSQDGGGEQYF
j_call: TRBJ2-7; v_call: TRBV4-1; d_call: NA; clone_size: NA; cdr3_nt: TGCGCCAGCAGCCAAGGCGATTTAGCCCTCTACGAGCAGTACTTC; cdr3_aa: CASSQGDLALYEQYF
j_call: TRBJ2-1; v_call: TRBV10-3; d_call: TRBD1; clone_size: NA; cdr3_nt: TGTGCCATCAGGCGGGACAGGGCCTACAATGAGCAGTTCTTC; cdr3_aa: CAIRRDRAYNEQFF
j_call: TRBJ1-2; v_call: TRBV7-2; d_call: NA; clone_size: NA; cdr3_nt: TGTGCCAGCAGCTTAGATACACCTTATGGCTACACCTTC; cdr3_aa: CASSLDTPYGYTF
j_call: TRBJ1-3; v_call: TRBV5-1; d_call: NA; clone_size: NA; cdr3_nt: TGCGCCAGCAGCTTGCAGACTAACTCTGGAAACACCATATATTTT; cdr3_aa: CASSLQTNSGNTIYF
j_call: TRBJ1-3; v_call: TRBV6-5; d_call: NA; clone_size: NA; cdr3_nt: TGTGCCAGCAGCCGGACAGCTGGAAACACCATATATTTT; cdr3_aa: CASSRTAGNTIYF
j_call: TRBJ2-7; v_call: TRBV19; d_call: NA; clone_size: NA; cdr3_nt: TGTGCCAGTGGCCGGGACGGAACCTACGAGCAGTACTTC; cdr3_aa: CASGRDGTYEQYF
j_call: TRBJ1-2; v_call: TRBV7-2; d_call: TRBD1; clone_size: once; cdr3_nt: TGTGCCAGCAGCCGACAGGGAGAGTATGGCTACACCTTC; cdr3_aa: CASSRQGEYGYTF
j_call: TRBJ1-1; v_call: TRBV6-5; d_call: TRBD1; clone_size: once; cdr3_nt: TGTGCCAGCAGTTACGACAGGGTGCGCACTGAAGCTTTCTTT; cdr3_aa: CASSYDRVRTEAFF
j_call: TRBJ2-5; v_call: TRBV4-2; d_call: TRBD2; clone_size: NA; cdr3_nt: TGTGCCAGCAGCCAGCTCGGGACTAGCGGGCCGGGGGAGACCCAGTACTTC; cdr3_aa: CASSQLGTSGPGETQYF
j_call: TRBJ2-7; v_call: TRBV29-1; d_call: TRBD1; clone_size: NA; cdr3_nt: TGCAGCGTGGCGAGGGACAGGGGCCGGGGGGAGCAGTACTTC; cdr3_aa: CSVARDRGRGEQYF
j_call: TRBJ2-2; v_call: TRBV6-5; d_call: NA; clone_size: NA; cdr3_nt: TGTGCCAGCAGTTACTGGGCCTCGACCGGGGAGCTGTTTTTT; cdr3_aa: CASSYWASTGELFF
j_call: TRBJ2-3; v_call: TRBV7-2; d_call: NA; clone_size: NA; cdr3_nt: TGTGCCAGCAGCTTAGAAAATAGGGGTATCACAGATACGCAGTATTTT; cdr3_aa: CASSLENRGITDTQYF
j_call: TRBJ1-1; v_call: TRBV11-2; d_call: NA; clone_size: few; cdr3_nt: TGTGCCAGCAGCTTATGGTCTCAAGTGAACACTGAAGCTTTCTTT; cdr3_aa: CASSLWSQVNTEAFF
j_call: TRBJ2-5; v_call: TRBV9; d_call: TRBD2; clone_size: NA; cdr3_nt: TGTGCCAGCAGCGTAGGGACGGGGGGTGTCCAAGAGACCCAGTACTTC; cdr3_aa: CASSVGTGGVQETQYF
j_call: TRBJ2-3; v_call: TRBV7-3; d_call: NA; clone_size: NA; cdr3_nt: TGTGCCAGCAGCTTCCTCGGATATACAGATACGCAGTATTTT; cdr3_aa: CASSFLGYTDTQYF
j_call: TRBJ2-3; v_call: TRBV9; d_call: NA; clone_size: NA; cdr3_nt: TGTGCCAGCAGCTTCAGCCTGGGGGATACGCAGTATTTT; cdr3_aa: CASSFSLGDTQYF
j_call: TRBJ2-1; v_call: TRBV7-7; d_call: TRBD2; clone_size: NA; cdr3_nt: TGTGCTAGCAGCAAGTCCGGGACTAAATACAATGAGCAGTTCTTC; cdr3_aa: CASSKSGTKYNEQFF
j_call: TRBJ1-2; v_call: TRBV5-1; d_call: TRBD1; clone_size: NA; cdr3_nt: TGCGCCAGCAGCGAAGGACAGGGGGCGCAGGGCTACACCTTC; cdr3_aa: CASSEGQGAQGYTF
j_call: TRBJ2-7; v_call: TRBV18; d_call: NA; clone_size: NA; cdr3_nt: TGTGCCAGCTCACCAACCGGCTACGAGCAGTACTTC; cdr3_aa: CASSPTGYEQYF
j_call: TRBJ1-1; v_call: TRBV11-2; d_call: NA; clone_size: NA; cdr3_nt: TGTGCCAGCAGCTTACTAACAGGATCGAACACTGAAGCTTTCTTT; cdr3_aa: CASSLLTGSNTEAFF
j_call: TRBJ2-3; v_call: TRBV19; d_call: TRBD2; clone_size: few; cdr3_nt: TGTGCCAGTAGTATCAACGGCGGGGGGAGAACATTATCAGATACGCAGTATTTT; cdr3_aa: CASSINGGGRTLSDTQYF
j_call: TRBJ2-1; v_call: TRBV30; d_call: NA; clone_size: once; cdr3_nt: TGTGCCTGGAGTGTACTCACCGTTTGGAATGAGCAGTTCTTC; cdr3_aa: CAWSVLTVWNEQFF
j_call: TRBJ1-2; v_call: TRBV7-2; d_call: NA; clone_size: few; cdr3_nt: TGTGCCAGCAGCTTACGGGGTAACTATGGCTACACCTTC; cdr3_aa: CASSLRGNYGYTF
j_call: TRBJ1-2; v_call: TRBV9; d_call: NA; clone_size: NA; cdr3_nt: TGTGCCAGCAGCGTAGAGGGGGGTCGTGGCTACACCTTC; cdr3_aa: CASSVEGGRGYTF
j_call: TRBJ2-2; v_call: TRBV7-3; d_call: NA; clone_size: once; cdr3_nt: TGTGCCAGCAGGAATCCTTTACAGGGCCCCGGGGAGCTGTTTTTT; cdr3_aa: CASRNPLQGPGELFF
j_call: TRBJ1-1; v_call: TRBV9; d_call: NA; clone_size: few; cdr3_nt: TGTGCCAGCAGCGTGGCTCTCTACACTGAAGCTTTCTTT; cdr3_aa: CASSVALYTEAFF
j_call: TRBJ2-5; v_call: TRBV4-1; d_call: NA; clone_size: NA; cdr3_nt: TGCGCCAGCAGCCAAGATATGACGGGGGGCCCAGAGACCCAGTACTTC; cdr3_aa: CASSQDMTGGPETQYF
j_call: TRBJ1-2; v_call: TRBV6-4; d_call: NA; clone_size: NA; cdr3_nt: TGTGCCAGCAGTCAGACCAGGGGAACGGGTGGCTACACCTTC; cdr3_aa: CASSQTRGTGGYTF
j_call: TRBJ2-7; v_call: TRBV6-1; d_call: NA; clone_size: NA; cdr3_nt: TGTGCCAGCAGTGCTGAGTCGGCAGAGAGAACCTACGAGCAGTACTTC; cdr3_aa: CASSAESAERTYEQYF
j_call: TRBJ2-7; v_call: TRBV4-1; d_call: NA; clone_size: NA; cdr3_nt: TGCGCCAGCAGCCAAGACACGGTCCCCTACGAGCAGTACTTC; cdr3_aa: CASSQDTVPYEQYF
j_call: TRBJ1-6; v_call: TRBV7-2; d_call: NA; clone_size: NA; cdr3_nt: TGTGCCAGCAGCTGGTCAGGGGTCTCACCCCTCCACTTT; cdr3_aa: CASSWSGVSPLHF
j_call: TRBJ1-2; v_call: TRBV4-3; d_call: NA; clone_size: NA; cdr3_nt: TGCGCCAGCAGTCAAGGTCCGAGGAACTATGGCTACACCTTC; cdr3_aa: CASSQGPRNYGYTF
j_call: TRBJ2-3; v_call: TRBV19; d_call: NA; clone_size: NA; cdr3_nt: TGTGCCAGTAAGAAAGCGGGCACAGATACGCAGTATTTT; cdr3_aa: CASKKAGTDTQYF
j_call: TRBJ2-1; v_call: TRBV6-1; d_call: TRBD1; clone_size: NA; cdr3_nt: TGTGCCAGCAGGGGACAGGGATACAATGAGCAGTTCTTC; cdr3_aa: CASRGQGYNEQFF
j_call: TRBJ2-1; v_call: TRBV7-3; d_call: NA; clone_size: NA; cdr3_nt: TGTGCCAGCAGCCCCGAGGGGGGGCCTTACAATGAGCAGTTCTTC; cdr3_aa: CASSPEGGPYNEQFF
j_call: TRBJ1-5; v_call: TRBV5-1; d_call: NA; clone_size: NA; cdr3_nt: TGCGCCAGCAGCACCGGACAGACCAATCAGCCCCAGCATTTT; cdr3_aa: CASSTGQTNQPQHF
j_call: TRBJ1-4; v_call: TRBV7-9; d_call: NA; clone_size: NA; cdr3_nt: TGTGCCAGCAGCCCCTTGGCGGGGAATGAAAAACTGTTTTTT; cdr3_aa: CASSPLAGNEKLFF
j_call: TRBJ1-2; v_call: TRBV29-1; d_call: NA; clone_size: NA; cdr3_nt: TGCAGCGTTGAAGGTGGCGGCTATGGCTACACCTTC; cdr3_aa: CSVEGGGYGYTF